This entry is about one T cell receptor beta chain. Its antigen target is currently unknown. Base qualities are not recorded, but no much larger clone differs from it by a single base. The CDR3 numbers 15 residues from cysteine through phenylalanine. Of all the DNA, just the CDR3 is kept, 45 bases in frame from base 1. V was cut back by 2 bases and J by 5 bases, leaving a gap of 15 bases between them. CDR1 and CDR2 are read off the germline V gene as MNHEY and SVGAGI. These data originate in a study of OX40 agonist ivuxolimab in advanced cancers. Study-level background: Ivuxolimab, which targeted the costimulatory receptor OX40 (CD134), was an agonistic, fully human IgG2 monoclonal antibody. Intravenous ivuxolimab was administered to patients every 2 weeks at six dose levels: 0.01, 0.1, 0.3, 1.5, 3 and 10 mg/kg. Among the approximately 50 dose-escalation patients, around 20 had hepatocellular carcinoma, about 15 melanoma, 9 renal cell carcinoma and 9 head and neck cancer. A male proportion of almost 85% and a mean age of around 60 years, ranging from about 23 to 79, were recorded for the dose-escalation cohort. Patients were allowed to have had prior anti-PD-1, anti-PD-L1 or anti-CTLA-4 therapy, and less than 45% of the dose-escalation patients had previously received checkpoint inhibitors. Partial responses occurred in three dose-escalation patients, of whom one had hepatocellular carcinoma and two had cutaneous melanoma. Peripheral TCRbeta sequencing was intended to test whether TCR sequence diversity was altered and clonal T-cell expansion was caused by ivuxolimab. The paper reports the monotherapy dose-escalation portion (N of about 54 patients) of the phase I ivuxolimab trial. The study at large found these results: Partial responders in the 0.1-3.0 mg/kg groups had among the lowest normalized peripheral clonal expansion, especially among CD8+ T cells. Low levels of normalized T-cell clonal expansion were also seen in some nonresponding patients. After ivuxolimab, CD8+ T cells had more expanded clones than CD4+ T cells on average. At doses of 0.1 to 3.0 mg/kg, clonal expansion of both CD4+ and CD8+ T cells in blood was seen between baseline and week 6. Which antigens the clonally expanded peripheral T cells were specific for was not determined.

The trial excluded patients who had a history of autoimmune disease or who were on systemic immunosuppression. Peripheral blood for TCR sequencing was collected from all dose cohorts at baseline, on cycle 4 day 1, and on cycle 7 day 1. The samples were drawn from a first-in-human, open-label, multicenter phase I dose-escalation trial of ivuxolimab. Adults with locally advanced or metastatic melanoma, renal cell carcinoma, hepatocellular carcinoma or head and neck squamous cell carcinoma were enrolled in the trial. Before TCR sequencing, CD4+ T cells and CD8+ T cells from peripheral blood were sorted into separate populations. For sequencing of the TCRbeta CDR3 region, genomic DNA was extracted from the sorted cells. The immunoSEQ Assay was used to sequence the TCRbeta CDR3 regions. The immuneACCESS repertoire file appears here via TCRdb, limited to in-frame rearrangements. These files lack a portion of the clones; in checked studies, under half of the deficit traces to unresolved V genes, and the cause of the others is not known. The sample table contains tens of thousands of clones; only one count was recorded for 80% to 95% of them. The ten biggest clones cover approximately 8.6% of the sample.

This clonotype originated in an adult with an advanced solid tumor such as melanoma, head and neck, liver or kidney cancer. The material sequenced was CD4+ or CD8+ T cells sorted from blood, taken in a trial of the OX40 agonist ivuxolimab. Recombination joined TRBV6-5 with TRBJ1-1, and perhaps TRBD1 as D gene, on 6 matching bases. The CDR3 region: CASSYGRGGGTEAFF. Read as DNA, the sequence is TGTGCCAGCAGTTACGGTCGAGGGGGTGGGACTGAAGCTTTCTTT.